Following are 27 T cell receptor beta chains from one sample sequenced in a study of blood T cell repertoires in COVID-19. Sequencing was performed with immunoSEQ multiplex PCR; in TCRdb, only in-frame clones are kept and a portion is missing. Among more than 200,000 clones, 88% were seen once, and the ten largest hold more than 1.2%. Sequencing input: peripheral blood. The receptors come from a man older than 75 with acute or convalescent COVID-19.

This clone has only one observation. The V call is TRBV19, the J call TRBJ1-6; 9 bases map to TRBD1. This CDR3 is 15 amino acids long. Germline CDR1 is LNHDA and CDR2 is SQIVND (reference sequence). V was pared by 4 bases and J by 3 bases, with 1 base of the junction left unmatched. Written as DNA, the CDR3 is TGTGCCAGTAGTAAGGGACAGGGCTATAATTCACCCCTCCACTTT. Protein product: CASSKGQGYNSPLHF.

This clone appeared a single time. The genes are TRBV5-4 and TRBJ2-7; 7 bases map to TRBD2. The ends lost 2 bases at V and 7 bases at J; junction bases unmatched: 6. The CDR3 runs 13 residues. The germline V gene has CDR1 SGHNT and CDR2 YYREEE (reference sequence). The CDR3 sequence is CASSFWREREQYF. The CDR3 DNA follows: TGTGCCAGCAGCTTCTGGCGGGAGAGGGAGCAGTACTTC. The whole variable domain, remainder taken from reference TRBV5-4 and TRBJ2-7, is ETGVTQSPTHLIKTRGQQVTLRCSSQSGHNTVSWYQQALGQGPQFIFQYYREEENGRGNFPPRFSGLQFPNYSSELNVNALELDDSALYLCASSFWREREQYFGPGTRLTVT.

The chain uses TRBV27 and TRBJ1-2, with TRBD1 as a possible D gene (6 bases). Germline CDR1 is MNHEY and CDR2 is SMNVEV (reference sequence). Deletions cut 3 bases from V and 4 bases from J, with 12 bases between. The CDR3 totals 14 residues. The CDR3 DNA reads as TGTGCCAGCAGTTTGGCAGGGGAATTCTATGGCTACACCTTC. Residues: CASSLAGEFYGYTF.

This clone was seen many times. The genes are TRBV11-1 and TRBJ1-1; TRBD1 agrees at 9 bases. The CDR3 loop spans 16 amino acids. CDR1 is SGHAT, CDR2 FQDESV, per germline (reference sequence). Unmatched junction bases numbered 7, after V lost 5 bases and J lost 0 bases. The CDR3 coding sequence is TGTGCCAGCAGCCCCCTACAGGGGGCCCTGAACACTGAAGCTTTCTTT. Its protein is CASSPLQGALNTEAFF.

V and J are TRBV7-8 and TRBJ2-5; 14 positions agree with TRBD2. After removal of 1 base from V and 2 bases from J, the junction contained 0 bases not matched to a gene. The germline V gene encodes CDR1 SGHVS and CDR2 FQNEAQ. There are 16 residues in the CDR3. The chain's CDR3 is CASSLGLAGGQETQYF. The CDR3 DNA sequence: TGTGCCAGCAGCTTAGGACTAGCGGGAGGGCAAGAGACCCAGTACTTC.

The chain has TRBV7-9 and TRBJ2-6, with a tentative D call TRBD2 (5 bases). The V and J ends lost 1 base and 2 bases respectively, with 6 bases between them. This CDR3 has 15 residues. CDR1 is SEHNR, CDR2 FQNEAQ, per germline (reference sequence). The CDR3 DNA reads as TGTGCCAGCAGCTTAGGAGGGACTGGGGCCAACGTCCTGACTTTC. Residues: CASSLGGTGANVLTF.

The chain uses TRBV6-6 and TRBJ2-7, with TRBD1 identical over 7 bases. This CDR3 region has 14 residues. The germline CDR1 and CDR2 sequences are MNHNY and SVGAGI (reference sequence). The V gene end was trimmed by 5 bases and the J gene end by 0 bases; junction bases not matched to a gene: 4. CDR3 DNA sequence: TGTGCCAGCAGTCAAAGGACAGGCTCCTACGAGCAGTACTTC. It specifies CASSQRTGSYEQYF.

The chain joins TRBV15 to TRBJ1-5; perhaps TRBD1 as D (5 bases). The CDR3 contains 12 residues. Germline CDR1 LNHNV, CDR2 YYDKDF (reference sequence). CDR3: CASGLSNQPQHF. CDR3 DNA sequence: TGTGCTTCAGGGTTAAGCAATCAGCCCCAGCATTTT. The whole variable domain, remainder taken from reference TRBV15 and TRBJ1-5, is DAMVIQNPRYQVTQFGKPVTLSCSQTLNHNVMYWYQQKSSQAPKLLFHYYDKDFNNEADTPDNFQSRRPNTSFCFLDIRSPGLGDTAMYLCASGLSNQPQHFGDGTRLSIL.

CDR3: CASSLGQGARGEQYF. DNA of the CDR3: TGTGCCAGCAGCCTAGGACAGGGAGCGCGAGGCGAGCAGTACTTC. This chain links TRBV4-2 with TRBJ2-7; 8 bases are shared with TRBD1. The CDR3 has 15 amino acids. V was pared by 4 bases and J by 6 bases, with 11 bases of the junction left unmatched. Germline loops: CDR1 LGHNA, CDR2 YNFKEQ.

This chain links TRBV5-4 with TRBJ2-5; D gene unclear. Trimming took 1 base from V and 4 from J, leaving 5 bases between them. CDR3 size: 12 residues. Germline V CDR1 and CDR2: SGHNT, YYREEE (reference sequence). CDR3 amino acids: CASSLPRETQYF. CDR3 DNA sequence: TGTGCCAGCAGCTTGCCCCGAGAGACCCAGTACTTC.

J is TRBJ1-5 and V is TRBV19; 9 positions match TRBD1. In germline, CDR1 is LNHDA, CDR2 SQIVND (reference sequence). The CDR3 runs 13 residues. V was clipped by 6 bases and J by 6 bases; unmatched bases: 3. The chain's CDR3 is CASRRQGGQPQHF. The CDR3 DNA reads as TGTGCCAGTAGACGACAGGGGGGTCAGCCCCAGCATTTT.

The chain couples TRBV9 to TRBJ2-5; no clear D. Trimming pared 0 bases from V and 2 bases from J, leaving 5 bases between. This CDR3 region has 13 residues. Germline V lookup: CDR1 SGDLS, CDR2 YYNGEE. The chain's CDR3 is CASSVDIQETQYF. The DNA for the CDR3 is TGTGCCAGCAGCGTAGATATTCAAGAGACCCAGTACTTC.

The chain carries TRBV7-7 and TRBJ2-7, with D perhaps matching TRBD2 (7 bases). The CDR3 has 14 amino acids. V lost 5 bases, J lost 6 bases, and 17 bases lay in between. The germline gives CDR1 SSHAT, CDR2 FNYEAQ (reference sequence). The CDR3 loop reads CASSPNIGGGEQYF. DNA for the CDR3: TGTGCCAGCAGCCCAAACATAGGGGGGGGCGAGCAGTACTTC.

J is TRBJ1-2 and V is TRBV21-1. TRBV21-1 is given as a pseudogene. The CDR3 sequence is 15 residues long. The DNA for the CDR3 is TGTGCCAGCAGCAAAGCGCGGATGTCTAACTATGGCTACACCTTC. Its translation is CASSKARMSNYGYTF.

CDR3 sequence reads: CASSLRTGQETQYF. CDR3 bases: TGTGCCAGCAGCTTACGGACAGGGCAAGAGACCCAGTACTTC. The chain is built from TRBV11-1 and TRBJ2-5, with TRBD1 matching over 8 bases. CDR3 size: 14 residues. Germline CDR1 SGHAT, CDR2 FQDESV (reference sequence). The junction had 1 base not matched to a gene; V was cut back by 2 bases and J by 2 bases.

The CDR3 coding sequence is TGTGCCAGCAGCTTGCTTTATGAAAAACTGTTTTTT. Its protein product is CASSLLYEKLFF. V and J are TRBV5-8 and TRBJ1-4; no clear D gene. Germline lookup yields CDR1 SGHTS and CDR2 YDEGEE. V lost 1 base and J lost 6, with 4 bases in between. The CDR3 contains 12 residues.

This chain connects TRBV4-3 to TRBJ2-3, with 8 bases fitting TRBD2. The CDR3 has 16 residues. Germline values: CDR1 LGHNA, CDR2 YSLEER. V gave up 0 bases and J gave up 5 bases; unmatched junction bases: 7. The CDR3 region has the DNA TGCGCCAGCAGCCAAGATTTTACGACTAGCGAAGATACGCAGTATTTT. Residues: CASSQDFTTSEDTQYF.

The chain couples TRBV18 to TRBJ1-3, with D perhaps matching TRBD1 (6 bases). The CDR3 contains 15 residues. Trimming removed 0 bases from V and 3 bases from J, with 9 bases in between. Germline V lookup: CDR1 KGHSH, CDR2 LQKENI. As DNA, the CDR3 is TGTGCCAGCTCACCACCGTCGGACAGTGGAAACACCATATATTTT. Translated, it gives CASSPPSDSGNTIYF.

V gene TRBV10-3 combines with J gene TRBJ1-4; D is unresolved. V lost 10 bases to trimming and J lost 0 bases, with 12 bases between them. This CDR3 has 14 amino acids. Per germline, CDR1 ENHRY and CDR2 SYGVKD. CDR3 sequence reads: CATRREATNEKLFF. For the CDR3, the DNA is TGTGCCACGCGCCGGGAAGCAACTAATGAAAAACTGTTTTTT.

The rearrangement links TRBV19 to TRBJ1-1, with D possibly TRBD1 on 5 matching bases. V was trimmed by 5 bases and J by 5 bases, leaving 15 bases between them. CDR3 length equals 14 residues. Germline assignment: CDR1 LNHDA and CDR2 SQIVND (reference sequence). CDR3 in amino acids: CASSFDRFQTEAFF. The CDR3 nucleotides are TGTGCCAGTAGTTTCGACAGATTCCAAACTGAAGCTTTCTTT.

The chain is built from TRBV6-1 and TRBJ1-2; D gene unclear. Germline loops: CDR1 MNHNS, CDR2 SASEGT. CDR3 length: 16 residues. Trimming stripped 2 bases from V and 3 bases from J, with 16 bases between. The chain's CDR3 is CASSEPTWREDYGYTF. The CDR3 DNA reads as TGTGCCAGCAGTGAACCCACGTGGAGGGAAGACTATGGCTACACCTTC.

This chain connects TRBV7-2 to TRBJ2-1, with D perhaps TRBD2 (6 bases). The V end was cut by 6 bases, the J end by 0 bases, with 12 bases between. Germline CDR1 SGHTA, CDR2 FQGNSA. The CDR3 is 15 residues long. CDR3 sequence reads: CASSYRGNSYNEQFF. The DNA for the CDR3 is TGTGCCAGCAGTTACCGCGGGAACTCCTACAATGAGCAGTTCTTC.

This chain connects TRBV18 to TRBJ1-4; D unclear. Trimming pared 2 bases from V and 5 bases from J, leaving 9 bases between. This CDR3 spans 14 amino acids. Germline loops: CDR1 KGHSH, CDR2 LQKENI. This CDR3 reads CASSPGRENEKLFF. For the CDR3, the DNA is TGTGCCAGCTCACCAGGGCGGGAGAATGAAAAACTGTTTTTT.

This chain connects TRBV5-5 to TRBJ2-7; TRBD2 matches at 9 bases. The germline CDR1 and CDR2 sequences are SGHKS and YYEKEE (reference sequence). The CDR3 extends over 16 amino acids. The V segment lost 0 bases and the J segment 3 bases; nucleotides outside the gene matches: 7. CDR3 DNA sequence: TGTGCCAGCAGCTTGGTGCAGCCTAGCGGGGTCTACGAGCAGTACTTC. This sequence encodes CASSLVQPSGVYEQYF.

J is TRBJ2-7 and V is TRBV18; D is possibly TRBD1 (6 bases). The germline CDR1 and CDR2 sequences are KGHSH and LQKENI. The CDR3 totals 13 residues. Trimming shortened V by 8 bases and J by 2 bases, and 13 bases separated the two germline ends. Written as DNA, the CDR3 is TGTGCCAGCGCCCCGGGACACACCTACGAGCAGTACTTC. Encoded protein: CASAPGHTYEQYF.

This rearrangement joins TRBV5-6 to TRBJ2-2, with 10 nucleotides matching TRBD2. This CDR3 contains 17 residues. Germline CDR1 SGHDT, CDR2 YYEEEE. V lost 5 bases, J lost 7 bases, and 14 bases stayed unmatched. The CDR3: CASSHGSGGSYSGELFF. CDR3 DNA sequence: TGTGCCAGCAGTCATGGTAGCGGGGGGAGTTATAGCGGGGAGCTGTTTTTT.

This chain connects TRBV13 to TRBJ2-4, with TRBD2 as a possible D gene (5 bases). The CDR3 extends over 15 amino acids. Trimming removed 5 bases from V and 0 bases from J, with 11 bases in between. The germline gives CDR1 PRHDT, CDR2 FYEKMQ (reference sequence). This CDR3 is CASSTRELAKNIQYF. For the CDR3, the DNA is TGTGCCAGCAGCACTAGAGAGTTAGCCAAAAACATTCAGTACTTC.